A single sample gave rise to the 20 T cell receptor beta chains below, sequenced in a study of beta chain features in type 1 diabetes. Study-level findings and limits: Shortening of TCRB CDR3s, moderate but significant, appeared in all four CD4+ subsets of Type 1 diabetes patients.

Every isolated RNA sample was fully reverse transcribed, so sequencing captured expressed TCRB transcripts. The table came from immunoSEQ multiplex PCR; TCRdb's copy has only in-frame clones and leaves some out. The data hold some 330,000 clones, with roughly 12% observed a single time. Their specific antigens are unknown. The sample was naive CD4+ T cells from blood. The receptor set was obtained from a woman under 30 with type 1 diabetes.

In its sample, this clone was seen a few times. The chain uses TRBV5-1 and TRBJ2-5; TRBD1 might be the D (5 bases). The length of the CDR3 is 12 residues. Trimming cost V 4 bases and J 8 bases, with 12 bases left between them. Germline values: CDR1 SGHRS, CDR2 YFSETQ. This CDR3 reads CASSATEATQYF. CDR3 in DNA: TGCGCCAGCAGCGCGACAGAGGCAACCCAGTACTTC.

This clone was picked up a small number of times. The chain's CDR3 is CASSYGQGPNYGYTF. The CDR3 coding sequence is TGTGCCAGCAGCTATGGACAGGGGCCTAACTATGGCTACACCTTC. The genes are TRBV7-9 and TRBJ1-2; the match to TRBD1 covers 9 bases. The CDR3 contains 15 residues. Germline V gene lookup returns CDR1 SEHNR and CDR2 FQNEAQ (reference sequence). Germline trimming cut 4 bases from V and 0 bases from J; bases unmatched to any gene: 3.

The sample holds a few counts of this clone. V gene TRBV11-3 combines with J gene TRBJ2-3; possibly TRBD2 for D (5 bases). This CDR3 region has 15 residues. The V end was cut by 1 base, the J end by 6 bases, with 14 bases between. Germline CDR1 is SGHNT and CDR2 is YENEEA. The CDR3 coding sequence is TGTGCCAGCAGCTTAGCGACTACTCAACGGGATACGCAGTATTTT. Its protein is CASSLATTQRDTQYF.

The CDR3 DNA follows: TGTGCCAGCAGCCGGGGACAGGGGGCCGCCTACACCTTC. Its translation is CASSRGQGAAYTF. V usage is TRBV7-9 and J usage is TRBJ1-2; 12 bases line up with TRBD1. V shed 5 bases, J shed 10 bases, and the junction held 5 bases outside the gene matches. This CDR3 region has 13 residues. Germline V gene sequence: CDR1 SEHNR, CDR2 FQNEAQ (reference sequence).

V and J are TRBV4-2 and TRBJ2-7, with a weak D call TRBD2 (6 bases). This CDR3 contains 13 residues. Germline CDR1 is LGHNA and CDR2 is YNFKEQ. Trimming removed 0 bases at V and 7 bases at J, with 10 bases between. CDR3 bases: TGTGCCAGCAGCCAAGAGTTCCGGGAGGAGCAGTACTTC. Translated, it gives CASSQEFREEQYF.

This clone was counted only a few times. The chain has TRBV25-1 and TRBJ1-2; unclear D gene. Trimming stripped 4 bases from V and 4 bases from J, with 10 bases between. The CDR3 runs to 13 residues. The germline V gene has CDR1 MGHDK and CDR2 SYGVNS. The CDR3 bases are TGTGCCAGCAGTGTTGCAGAAAGCTATGGCTACACCTTC. Amino acids: CASSVAESYGYTF.

This rearrangement joins TRBV4-3 to TRBJ1-6, with D uncertain. Germline CDR1 is LGHNA and CDR2 is YSLEER. V was shortened by 0 bases and J by 1 base, with 7 bases between the two germline ends. This CDR3 has 16 amino acids. CDR3 loop: CASSQEFRSYNSPLHF. The CDR3 nucleotides are TGCGCCAGCAGCCAAGAGTTTCGTTCCTATAATTCACCCCTCCACTTT.

The chain combines TRBV28 with TRBJ1-2, with 12 positions matching TRBD1. V lost 4 bases to trimming and J lost 8 bases; unmatched junction nucleotides: 14. Per germline, CDR1 MDHEN and CDR2 SYDVKM. This CDR3 comprises 17 residues. CDR3 nucleotide sequence: TGTGCCAGCAGTTCTCCGGGACAGGGGGCGGTAGCGGGCGGCTACACCTTC. This encodes CASSSPGQGAVAGGYTF.

This clone was seen a handful of times. The chain links TRBV30 to TRBJ2-1; TRBD2 aligns across 11 bases. J was trimmed by 5 bases and V by 2 bases; bases with no gene match: 5. Germline V gene data show CDR1 as GTSNPN and CDR2 as SVGIG (reference sequence). The CDR3 totals 15 residues. In nucleotides, the CDR3 is TGTGCCTGGAGTCCAGGGACTAGCGGAAACAATGAGCAGTTCTTC. Its protein is CAWSPGTSGNNEQFF.

This clone came up a few times. The chain couples TRBV11-3 to TRBJ1-4; TRBD1 is a possible D gene (6 bases). This CDR3 comprises 16 residues. With 4 bases removed from V and 7 bases from J, the gap between germline ends came to 19 bases. The germline gives CDR1 SGHNT, CDR2 YENEEA. CDR3 loop: CASSYYGQPGSEKLFF. The CDR3 DNA follows: TGTGCCAGCAGCTACTATGGACAGCCGGGAAGTGAAAAACTGTTTTTT.

The chain carries TRBV7-9 and TRBJ1-2; 7 nucleotides line up with TRBD1. Germline CDR1 is SEHNR and CDR2 is FQNEAQ (reference sequence). V lost 6 bases and J lost 7; bases outside the gene matches: 14. The CDR3 spans 15 residues. CDR3 coding DNA: TGTGCCAGCAGTGAGCAACAGGGGATTGGTGCTGGCTACACCTTC. Translated, it gives CASSEQQGIGAGYTF.

This clone was seen a handful of times. Since the CDR3 does not end with the conserved phenylalanine or tryptophan, this likely comes from a read error. No DNA is shown, since the ends of the CDR3 on it are uncertain; the CDR3 is the one TCRdb lists. The chain employs TRBV10-3 and TRBJ1-1. Counting both end residues, the CDR3 totals 15 amino acids. Germline V gene lookup returns CDR1 ENHRY and CDR2 SYGVKD. CDR3 sequence reads: CAISGIIGNGGTLVL.

This chain joins TRBV7-2 and TRBJ2-1; D is uncertain. The germline V gene has CDR1 SGHTA and CDR2 FQGNSA. The CDR3 spans 13 residues. Trimming shortened V by 4 bases and J by 10 bases, and 14 bases separated the two germline ends. The CDR3 is CASSSYVVGEQFF. CDR3 sequence (DNA): TGTGCCAGCAGCTCCTACGTCGTCGGGGAGCAGTTCTTC.

This clone has only a few counts. The chain employs TRBV28 and TRBJ2-1, with 12 bases fitting TRBD2. Germline CDR1 and CDR2: MDHEN and SYDVKM. The CDR3 has 15 residues. V lost 8 bases and J lost 8; bases outside the gene matches: 10. Here the CDR3 DNA reads TGTGCCAGCGAACCTCTAGCGGGAGGGCCGGATGAGCAGTTCTTC. Protein sequence: CASEPLAGGPDEQFF.

The sample holds a few counts of this clone. The chain has TRBV9 and TRBJ2-5, with 14 bases matching TRBD2. Germline V gene lookup returns CDR1 SGDLS and CDR2 YYNGEE. The CDR3 totals 19 residues. The ends lost 4 bases at V and 4 bases at J; junction bases unmatched: 15. This CDR3 is CASSPRLAGGLRVPETQYF. As DNA, the CDR3 is TGTGCCAGCAGCCCTCGACTAGCGGGAGGGTTACGGGTTCCAGAGACCCAGTACTTC.

This clone was counted a few times. This rearrangement joins TRBV18 to TRBJ1-5; unclear D gene. From germline, CDR1 is KGHSH and CDR2 LQKENI. Trimming shortened V by 5 bases and J by 0 bases, and 8 bases separated the two germline ends. This CDR3 spans 14 amino acids. The CDR3 reads CASSGQDSNQPQHF. CDR3 nucleotide sequence: TGTGCCAGCTCAGGGCAAGATAGCAATCAGCCCCAGCATTTT.

The chain combines TRBV6-5 with TRBJ2-1, with D perhaps matching TRBD1 (5 bases). Germline-derived CDR1 and CDR2 are MNHEY and SVGAGI. The V end lost 6 bases, the J end lost 8 bases, and 20 bases lay between the germline ends. The CDR3 contains 15 residues. In nucleotides, the CDR3 is TGTGCCAGCAGGAAGAGGACAACCCCACAGCATGAGCAGTTCTTC. Translated: CASRKRTTPQHEQFF.

This chain uses TRBV15 with TRBJ2-7, with 12 bases matching TRBD1. The CDR3 length is 16 residues. Germline trimming cut 1 base from V and 5 bases from J; bases unmatched to any gene: 6. Germline CDR1 and CDR2: LNHNV and YYDKDF (reference sequence). The CDR3 bases are TGTGCCACCAGCAGAGTGCGAGGGACAGGGGGCCACGAGCAGTACTTC. Translation gives CATSRVRGTGGHEQYF. The complete variable domain, with remaining parts taken from reference TRBV15 and TRBJ2-7, reads DAMVIQNPRYQVTQFGKPVTLSCSQTLNHNVMYWYQQKSSQAPKLLFHYYDKDFNNEADTPDNFQSRRPNTSFCFLDIRSPGLGDTAMYLCATSRVRGTGGHEQYFGPGTRLTVT.

This clone was seen a handful of times. The same CDR3 is also encoded by other DNA sequences in this sample. The V and J genes are TRBV7-2 and TRBJ2-5, with D unresolved. Trimming left V 1 base short and J 5 bases short, with 8 bases between. There are 13 residues in the CDR3. Germline loops: CDR1 SGHTA, CDR2 FQGNSA. This CDR3 reads CASSLGGLETQYF. Written as DNA, the CDR3 is TGTGCCAGCAGCTTAGGAGGTCTTGAGACCCAGTACTTC.

The chain carries TRBV21-1 and TRBJ2-1; the table's TRBD2 call for D was not verified on the DNA. TRBV21-1 is a pseudogene locus. The CDR3 consists of 18 residues. CDR3 nucleotide sequence: TGTGCCAGCAGTAACATTGTGACCGGGACTAGCGGGTACAATGAGCAGTTCTTC. This translates into CASSNIVTGTSGYNEQFF.